Below are 17 T cell receptor beta chains sequenced from a single sample in a study of cytomegalovirus exposure and HLA in healthy donors (dated by TCRdb to about 2017). The method was the immunoSEQ multiplex PCR assay. For the multiplex PCR, a mixture combining 60 forward primers for TCR Vbeta segments and 13 reverse primers for TCR Jbeta segments was used. TCRdb re-hosts the immuneACCESS table, in-frame sequences only. Its copies lack some clones; in the studies checked, an unresolved V gene accounts for under half of them, and the cause for the rest is not known. This sample is represented by about 130,000 clones; roughly two thirds of them were singletons. Roughly 1.6% of the sample comes from the top ten. Sequencing was performed on PBMCs. These receptors came from a man between 25 and 39 years old in good health and CMV-seropositive.

This chain connects TRBV7-9 to TRBJ2-3; 12 nucleotides agree with TRBD2. The CDR3 runs 17 residues. CDR1 and CDR2 from the germline V gene are SEHNR and FQNEAQ (reference sequence). The ends lost 0 bases at V and 3 bases at J; junction bases unmatched: 4. The CDR3 nucleotides read TGTGCCAGCAGCTTAGCGGCTAGCGGGAGGGGTACAGATACGCAGTATTTT. It specifies CASSLAASGRGTDTQYF.

V is TRBV27 and J is TRBJ2-7; possible D gene TRBD2, 5 bases. V was cut by 5 bases and J by 2 bases, with 16 bases left in between. Germline loops: CDR1 MNHEY, CDR2 SMNVEV (reference sequence). The CDR3 sequence is 15 residues long. This CDR3 reads CASSMSGGYTYEQYF. The CDR3 DNA follows: TGTGCCAGCAGTATGAGCGGCGGGTATACCTACGAGCAGTACTTC.

CDR3 sequence reads: CASSVGSAGGSTDTQYF. The CDR3, as DNA: TGTGCCAGCAGCGTAGGGTCGGCGGGAGGGTCCACAGATACGCAGTATTTT. The chain recombines TRBV9 with TRBJ2-3; 9 bases align to TRBD2. The CDR3 runs to 17 residues. CDR1 SGDLS and CDR2 YYNGEE come from the germline V gene. V shed 0 bases, J shed 2 bases, and the junction held 7 bases outside the gene matches.

The gene calls are TRBV10-3 and TRBJ2-7; D unresolved. This CDR3 is 12 amino acids long. Trimming removed 3 bases at V and 6 bases at J, with 9 bases between. CDR1 is ENHRY, CDR2 SYGVKD, per germline. The CDR3 DNA reads TGTGCCATCAGTGACCTATCCGTCGAGCAGTACTTC. Amino acid sequence: CAISDLSVEQYF.

This clone was seen a handful of times. The chain recombines TRBV7-9 with TRBJ1-5; TRBD1 matches at 9 bases. The V segment lost 6 bases and the J segment 13 bases; nucleotides outside the gene matches: 4. Germline CDR1 is SEHNR and CDR2 is FQNEAQ (reference sequence). The CDR3 runs to 11 residues. The CDR3 coding sequence is TGTGCCAGCAGTCAGGGACAGGGTCAGCATTTT. Translating gives CASSQGQGQHF.

The chain has TRBV15 and TRBJ2-7, with a weak D call TRBD2 (5 bases). Deletions cut 0 bases from V and 3 bases from J, with 12 bases between. This CDR3 is built from 15 residues. Germline values: CDR1 LNHNV, CDR2 YYDKDF (reference sequence). CDR3 coding DNA: TGTGCCACCAGCAGAGAAAAGACTATAAACTACGAGCAGTACTTC. Residues: CATSREKTINYEQYF. The full variable domain, its missing parts supplied by reference TRBV15 and TRBJ2-7, is DAMVIQNPRYQVTQFGKPVTLSCSQTLNHNVMYWYQQKSSQAPKLLFHYYDKDFNNEADTPDNFQSRRPNTSFCFLDIRSPGLGDTAMYLCATSREKTINYEQYFGPGTRLTVT.

The rearrangement links TRBV7-2 to TRBJ1-3; no clear D. The germline V and J ends were trimmed by 5 bases and 0 bases, with 11 bases remaining between them. The CDR3 is 15 amino acids. CDR1 and CDR2 from the germline V gene are SGHTA and FQGNSA. CDR3: CASSRGRGSGNTIYF. The CDR3 bases are TGTGCCAGCAGCCGAGGACGGGGCTCTGGAAACACCATATATTTT.

Worth noting for this clone: One end of the junction is discordant with germline, which a read error may explain. The chain uses TRBV6-4 and TRBJ2-7, with 8 bases lining up with TRBD1. CDR1 MRHNA and CDR2 SNTAGT come from the germline V gene. CDR3 length: 14 amino acids. Here the CDR3 reads CVSRATGDVYEQYF. In DNA form, the CDR3 reads TGTGTCAGCAGGGCGACAGGGGATGTCTACGAGCAGTACTTC.

The chain has TRBV2 and TRBJ2-7; D is unclear. V lost 4 bases to trimming and J lost 5 bases, with 21 bases between them. Germline values: CDR1 SNHLY, CDR2 FYNNEI. The CDR3 loop spans 16 amino acids. This CDR3 reads CASSATELTFINEQYF. The CDR3 nucleotides are TGTGCCAGCAGTGCAACCGAGTTGACATTTATTAACGAGCAGTACTTC.

This clone was seen only a few times. J is TRBJ2-4 and V is TRBV28; D is unclear. CDR3 length: 11 residues. The V end was cut by 3 bases, the J end by 8 bases, with 5 bases between. Germline loops: CDR1 MDHEN, CDR2 SYDVKM. CDR3 in DNA: TGTGCCAGCAGTTTCGAGCACATTCAGTACTTC. This gives the protein CASSFEHIQYF.

This clone was seen more than once but under ten times. The V gene is TRBV5-4, the J gene TRBJ2-1, with 9 bases matching TRBD2. CDR1 and CDR2 from the germline V gene are SGHNT and YYREEE (reference sequence). The CDR3 is 15 amino acids. V was clipped by 2 bases and J by 4 bases; unmatched bases: 4. In DNA, the CDR3 is TGTGCCAGCAGCTTTGCGGGAGGGGAATACAATGAGCAGTTCTTC. It specifies CASSFAGGEYNEQFF. Full variable domain (rest looked up from reference TRBV5-4 and TRBJ2-1): ETGVTQSPTHLIKTRGQQVTLRCSSQSGHNTVSWYQQALGQGPQFIFQYYREEENGRGNFPPRFSGLQFPNYSSELNVNALELDDSALYLCASSFAGGEYNEQFFGPGTRLTVL.

The rearrangement links TRBV5-1 to TRBJ2-7; 7 bases are a match to TRBD2. CDR3 length: 14 residues. V lost 0 bases and J lost 3; bases outside the gene matches: 3. Germline V CDR1 and CDR2: SGHRS, YFSETQ. CDR3 loop: CASSLGLAYYEQYF. The CDR3 nucleotides are TGCGCCAGCAGCTTGGGACTAGCTTACTACGAGCAGTACTTC.

The V and J genes are TRBV28 and TRBJ1-5; 9 bases align to TRBD1. The CDR3 has 15 amino acids. The germline V gene has CDR1 MDHEN and CDR2 SYDVKM. The J segment lost 4 bases and the V segment lost 5 bases, leaving 6 bases of the junction unmatched. The CDR3 DNA sequence: TGTGCCAGCAGTGGGGACAGGGAGCCTAATCAGCCCCAGCATTTT. Translated, it gives CASSGDREPNQPQHF.

This clone was seen a single time. The rearrangement links TRBV5-1 to TRBJ2-3; 7 bases align to TRBD1. The CDR3 is 14 residues long. The germline gives CDR1 SGHRS, CDR2 YFSETQ. V dropped 4 bases and J dropped 0; count of bases not matched to a gene: 2. CDR3 nucleotides: TGCGCCAGCAGCCCGGACAGGAGCACAGATACGCAGTATTTT. It is translated as CASSPDRSTDTQYF.

The gene calls are TRBV7-9 and TRBJ2-7; 8 bases align to TRBD1. J gave up 4 bases and V 5 bases, and 7 bases lay outside the gene matches. The germline CDR1 and CDR2 sequences are SEHNR and FQNEAQ (reference sequence). The CDR3 contains 14 residues. This CDR3 reads CASSVSDRAYEQYF. CDR3 DNA sequence: TGTGCCAGCAGCGTCTCGGACAGGGCGTACGAGCAGTACTTC.

The rearrangement joins TRBV11-2 to TRBJ2-7; unclear D gene. CDR1 and CDR2 from the germline V gene are SGHAT and FQNNGV. The CDR3 is made up of 14 amino acids. V was trimmed by 2 bases and J by 1 base, leaving 9 bases between them. The CDR3 region has the DNA TGTGCCAGCAGCTTACAGTTTTTGTCCTACGAGCAGTACTTC. Encoded protein: CASSLQFLSYEQYF.

The V call is TRBV7-2, the J call TRBJ2-1; 10 bases line up with TRBD1. Germline assignment: CDR1 SGHTA and CDR2 FQGNSA. This CDR3 contains 17 residues. V lost 5 bases and J lost 5; bases outside the gene matches: 12. The CDR3 is CASSRSSRTGGNNEQFF. CDR3 in DNA: TGTGCCAGCAGCCGCTCCAGCCGGACAGGGGGGAACAATGAGCAGTTCTTC.